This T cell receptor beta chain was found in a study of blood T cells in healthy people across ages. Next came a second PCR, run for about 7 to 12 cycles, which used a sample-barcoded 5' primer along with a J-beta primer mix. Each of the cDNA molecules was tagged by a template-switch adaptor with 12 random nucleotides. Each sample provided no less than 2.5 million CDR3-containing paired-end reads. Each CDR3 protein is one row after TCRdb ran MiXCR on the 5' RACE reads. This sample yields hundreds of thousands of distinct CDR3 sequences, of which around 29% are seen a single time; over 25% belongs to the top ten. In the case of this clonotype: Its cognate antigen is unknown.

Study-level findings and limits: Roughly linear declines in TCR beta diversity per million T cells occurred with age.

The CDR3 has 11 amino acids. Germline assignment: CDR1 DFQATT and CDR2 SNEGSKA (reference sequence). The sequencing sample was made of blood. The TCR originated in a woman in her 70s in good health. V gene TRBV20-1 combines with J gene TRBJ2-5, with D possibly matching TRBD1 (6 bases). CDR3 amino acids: CGWTDQETQYF. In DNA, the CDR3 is TGCGGATGGACAGACCAAGAGACCCAGTACTTC.